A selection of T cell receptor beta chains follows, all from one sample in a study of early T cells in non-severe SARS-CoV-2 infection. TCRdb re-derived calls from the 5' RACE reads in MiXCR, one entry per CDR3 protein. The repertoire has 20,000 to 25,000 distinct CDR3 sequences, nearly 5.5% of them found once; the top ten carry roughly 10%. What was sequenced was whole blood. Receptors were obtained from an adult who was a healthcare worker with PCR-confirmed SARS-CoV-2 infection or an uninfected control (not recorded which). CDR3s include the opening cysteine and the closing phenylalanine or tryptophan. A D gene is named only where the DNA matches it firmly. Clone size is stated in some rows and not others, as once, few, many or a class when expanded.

cdr3_aa: CSAYSGRGTDTQYF; cdr3_nt: TGCAGTGCTTATAGCGGGAGAGGAACAGATACGCAGTATTTT; d_call: TRBD2; clone_size: many; j_call: TRBJ2-3; v_call: TRBV20-1
cdr3_aa: CASSQDWNEQFF; cdr3_nt: TGCGCCAGCAGCCAAGACTGGAATGAGCAGTTCTTC; d_call: -; clone_size: many; j_call: TRBJ2-1; v_call: TRBV4-1
cdr3_aa: CASSFQTGMNTEAFF; cdr3_nt: TGTGCCAGCAGCTTCCAGACAGGAATGAACACTGAAGCTTTCTTT; d_call: -; clone_size: many; j_call: TRBJ1-1; v_call: TRBV7-9
cdr3_aa: CASSTRTGVYGYTF; cdr3_nt: TGTGCCAGCAGCACGAGGACAGGGGTCTATGGCTACACCTTC; d_call: -; clone_size: few; j_call: TRBJ1-2; v_call: TRBV21-1
cdr3_aa: CSARRDKHQGIQETQYF; cdr3_nt: TGCAGTGCTAGGCGGGACAAACACCAGGGGATCCAAGAGACCCAGTACTTC; d_call: -; clone_size: many; j_call: TRBJ2-5; v_call: TRBV20-1
cdr3_aa: CSAKIGVEPQHF; cdr3_nt: TGCAGTGCAAAAATAGGCGTAGAGCCCCAGCATTTT; d_call: -; clone_size: many; j_call: TRBJ1-5; v_call: TRBV20-1
cdr3_aa: CASSQGISGPYNEQFF; cdr3_nt: TGTGCCAGCAGCCAAGGGATTTCAGGACCCTACAATGAGCAGTTCTTC; d_call: -; clone_size: many; j_call: TRBJ2-1; v_call: TRBV4-1
cdr3_aa: CASSLVASQETQYF; cdr3_nt: TGTGCCAGCAGCTTAGTGGCCAGCCAAGAGACCCAGTACTTC; d_call: -; clone_size: many; j_call: TRBJ2-5; v_call: TRBV7-9
cdr3_aa: CASSLDLREGSYNEQFF; cdr3_nt: TGTGCCAGCAGCTTAGATCTTCGGGAGGGCTCCTACAATGAGCAGTTCTTC; d_call: TRBD2; clone_size: many; j_call: TRBJ2-1; v_call: TRBV11-3
cdr3_aa: CASISGTGDMNTEAFF; cdr3_nt: TGTGCCAGCATATCCGGGACAGGGGACATGAACACTGAAGCTTTCTTT; d_call: TRBD1; clone_size: medium-sized; j_call: TRBJ1-1; v_call: TRBV3-1
cdr3_aa: CASSLSQGKTEAFF; cdr3_nt: TGTGCCAGCAGCCTTTCACAGGGTAAGACTGAAGCTTTCTTT; d_call: -; clone_size: few; j_call: TRBJ1-1; v_call: TRBV11-2
cdr3_aa: CSVEVQGANGYTF; cdr3_nt: TGCAGCGTTGAAGTACAGGGGGCGAATGGCTACACCTTC; d_call: TRBD1; clone_size: medium-sized; j_call: TRBJ1-2; v_call: TRBV29-1
cdr3_aa: CASSQVLRRKLAGVYNEQFF; cdr3_nt: TGTGCCAGCAGCCAAGTCCTCAGAAGAAAACTAGCGGGAGTGTACAATGAGCAGTTCTTC; d_call: TRBD2; clone_size: many; j_call: TRBJ2-1; v_call: TRBV3-1
cdr3_aa: CASSLDRRRYGYTF; cdr3_nt: TGTGCCAGCAGCTTAGACAGGCGGAGATATGGCTACACCTTC; d_call: -; clone_size: medium-sized; j_call: TRBJ1-2; v_call: TRBV7-6
cdr3_aa: CASSPTNSYEQYF; cdr3_nt: TGTGCCAGCAGCCCTACTAACTCCTACGAGCAGTACTTC; d_call: -; clone_size: few; j_call: TRBJ2-7; v_call: TRBV7-3
cdr3_aa: CASSEGETQETQYF; cdr3_nt: TGCGCCAGCAGTGAGGGGGAGACTCAAGAGACCCAGTACTTC; d_call: -; clone_size: many; j_call: TRBJ2-5; v_call: TRBV10-2
cdr3_aa: CASRLGLFNEQFF; cdr3_nt: TGTGCCAGCAGGCTGGGACTATTCAATGAGCAGTTCTTC; d_call: TRBD2; clone_size: many; j_call: TRBJ2-1; v_call: TRBV6-5
cdr3_aa: CASRVAGAMNTEAFF; cdr3_nt: TGTGCCAGCAGAGTGGCAGGGGCTATGAACACTGAAGCTTTCTTT; d_call: -; clone_size: medium-sized; j_call: TRBJ1-1; v_call: TRBV13
cdr3_aa: CASSYWGTGNSPLHF; cdr3_nt: TGTGCCAGCAGTTATTGGGGAACGGGCAATTCACCCCTCCACTTT; d_call: -; clone_size: many; j_call: TRBJ1-6; v_call: TRBV6-6
cdr3_aa: CATSGTSGTGPYNEQFF; cdr3_nt: TGTGCCACCAGTGGGACTAGCGGGACCGGCCCCTACAATGAGCAGTTCTTC; d_call: TRBD2; clone_size: many; j_call: TRBJ2-1; v_call: TRBV24-1
cdr3_aa: CSADRSGIRRETQYF; cdr3_nt: TGCAGTGCAGACCGTAGCGGGATCCGTAGGGAGACCCAGTACTTC; d_call: TRBD2; clone_size: -; j_call: TRBJ2-5; v_call: TRBV20-1
cdr3_aa: CASTYGGGNYEQYF; cdr3_nt: TGTGCCAGCACCTACGGGGGAGGGAACTACGAGCAGTACTTC; d_call: TRBD2; clone_size: -; j_call: TRBJ2-7; v_call: TRBV12-3/TRBV12-4
cdr3_aa: CASSRTMEAKNIQYF; cdr3_nt: TGTGCCAGCAGCCGGACAATGGAGGCCAAAAACATTCAGTACTTC; d_call: -; clone_size: -; j_call: TRBJ2-4; v_call: TRBV3-1
cdr3_aa: CASSYRGTSSSHRAGELFF; cdr3_nt: TGTGCCAGCAGTTACCGCGGGACTAGCTCCTCACACAGGGCCGGGGAGCTGTTTTTT; d_call: TRBD2; clone_size: many; j_call: TRBJ2-2; v_call: TRBV6-5
cdr3_aa: CSVTSGLAGTDTQYF; cdr3_nt: TGCAGCGTGACTTCGGGACTAGCGGGCACAGATACGCAGTATTTT; d_call: TRBD2; clone_size: few; j_call: TRBJ2-3; v_call: TRBV29-1
cdr3_aa: CASTLSGQGGTQYF; cdr3_nt: TGTGCCAGCACCCTTAGCGGGCAAGGAGGGACCCAGTACTTC; d_call: TRBD2; clone_size: many; j_call: TRBJ2-5; v_call: TRBV4-2
cdr3_aa: CASSRGDYSTDTQYF; cdr3_nt: TGTGCCAGCAGCCGCGGGGACTATTCCACAGATACGCAGTATTTT; d_call: TRBD2; clone_size: many; j_call: TRBJ2-3; v_call: TRBV28
cdr3_aa: CASSPPPPWETQYF; cdr3_nt: TGTGCCAGCAGCCCACCCCCCCCTTGGGAGACCCAGTACTTC; d_call: -; clone_size: few; j_call: TRBJ2-5; v_call: TRBV5-5
cdr3_aa: CAISESAGTDTQYF; cdr3_nt: TGTGCCATCAGTGAGTCGGCGGGCACAGATACGCAGTATTTT; d_call: -; clone_size: many; j_call: TRBJ2-3; v_call: TRBV10-3
cdr3_aa: CATSDLDHTGELFF; cdr3_nt: TGTGCCACCAGTGATTTGGATCACACCGGGGAGCTGTTTTTT; d_call: -; clone_size: -; j_call: TRBJ2-2; v_call: TRBV24-1
cdr3_aa: CASSYLAGAYEQYF; cdr3_nt: TGTGCCAGCAGTTATCTAGCGGGAGCTTACGAGCAGTACTTC; d_call: TRBD2; clone_size: few; j_call: TRBJ2-7; v_call: TRBV6-2/TRBV6-3
cdr3_aa: CATRGLADNEQFF; cdr3_nt: TGTGCCACACGAGGACTAGCGGACAATGAGCAGTTCTTC; d_call: TRBD2; clone_size: many; j_call: TRBJ2-1; v_call: TRBV24-1
cdr3_aa: CASSLGQGITQYF; cdr3_nt: TGTGCCAGCAGTTTGGGGCAGGGAATTACCCAGTACTTC; d_call: -; clone_size: few; j_call: TRBJ2-5; v_call: TRBV12-3/TRBV12-4
cdr3_aa: CASSVDPSGTEAFF; cdr3_nt: TGTGCCAGCAGCGTAGACCCTTCGGGGACTGAAGCTTTCTTT; d_call: -; clone_size: few; j_call: TRBJ1-1; v_call: TRBV9
cdr3_aa: CASGLEGTSGYTDTQYF; cdr3_nt: TGTGCTAGTGGTTTGGAAGGGACTAGCGGTTACACAGATACGCAGTATTTT; d_call: TRBD2; clone_size: many; j_call: TRBJ2-3; v_call: TRBV12-5
cdr3_aa: CAISEGTGELFF; cdr3_nt: TGTGCCATCAGTGAAGGGACCGGGGAGCTGTTTTTT; d_call: -; clone_size: -; j_call: TRBJ2-2; v_call: TRBV10-3